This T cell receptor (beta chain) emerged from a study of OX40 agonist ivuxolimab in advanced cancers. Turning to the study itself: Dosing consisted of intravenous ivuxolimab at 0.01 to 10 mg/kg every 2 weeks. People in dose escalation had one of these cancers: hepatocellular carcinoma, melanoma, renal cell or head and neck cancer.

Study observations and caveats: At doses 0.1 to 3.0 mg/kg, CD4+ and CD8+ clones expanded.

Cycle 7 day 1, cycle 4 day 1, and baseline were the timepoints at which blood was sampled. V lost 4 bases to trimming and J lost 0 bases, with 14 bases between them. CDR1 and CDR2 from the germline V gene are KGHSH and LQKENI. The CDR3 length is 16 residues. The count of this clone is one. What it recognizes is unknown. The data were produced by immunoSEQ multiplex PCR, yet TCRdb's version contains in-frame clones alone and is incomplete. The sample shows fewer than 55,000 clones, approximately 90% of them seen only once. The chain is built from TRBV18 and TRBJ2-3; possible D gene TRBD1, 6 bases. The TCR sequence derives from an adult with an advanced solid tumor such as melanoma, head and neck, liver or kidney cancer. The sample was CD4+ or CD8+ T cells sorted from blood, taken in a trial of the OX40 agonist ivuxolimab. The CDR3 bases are TGTGCCAGCTCACTCGAGGGGGATGCTAGCACAGATACGCAGTATTTT. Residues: CASSLEGDASTDTQYF.